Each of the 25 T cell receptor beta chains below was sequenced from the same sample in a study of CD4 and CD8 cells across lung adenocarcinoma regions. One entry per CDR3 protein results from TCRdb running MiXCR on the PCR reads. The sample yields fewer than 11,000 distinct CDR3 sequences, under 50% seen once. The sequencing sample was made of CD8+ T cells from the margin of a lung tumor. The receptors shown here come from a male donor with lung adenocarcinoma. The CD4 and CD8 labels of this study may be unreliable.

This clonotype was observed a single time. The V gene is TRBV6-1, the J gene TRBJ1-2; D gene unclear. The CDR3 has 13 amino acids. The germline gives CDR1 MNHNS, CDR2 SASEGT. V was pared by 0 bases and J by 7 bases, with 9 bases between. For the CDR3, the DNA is TGTGCCAGCAGTGAAGCTGAACAGAGTGGCTACACCTTC. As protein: CASSEAEQSGYTF.

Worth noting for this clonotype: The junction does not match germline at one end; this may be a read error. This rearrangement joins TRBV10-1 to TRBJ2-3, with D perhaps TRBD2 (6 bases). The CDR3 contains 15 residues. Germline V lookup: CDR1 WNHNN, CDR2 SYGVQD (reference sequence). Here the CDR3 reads CASSEAGLAKTMQYF. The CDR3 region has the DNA TGCGCCAGCAGTGAGGCGGGGCTAGCGAAAACCATGCAGTATTTC.

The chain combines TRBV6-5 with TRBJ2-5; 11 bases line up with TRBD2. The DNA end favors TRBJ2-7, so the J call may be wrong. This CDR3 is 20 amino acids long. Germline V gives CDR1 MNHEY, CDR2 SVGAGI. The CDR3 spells CASSYDGTGFSSGRPGEQYF. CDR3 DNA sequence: TGTGCCAGCAGTTACGACGGGACAGGGTTTTCTAGCGGGAGGCCAGGCGAGCAGTACTTC.

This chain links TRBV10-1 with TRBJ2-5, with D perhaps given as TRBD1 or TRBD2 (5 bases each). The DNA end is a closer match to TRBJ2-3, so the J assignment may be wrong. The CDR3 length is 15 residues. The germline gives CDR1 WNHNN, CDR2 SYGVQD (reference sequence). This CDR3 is CASGLRGHDQETQYF. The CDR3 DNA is TGCGCCAGCGGGCTGAGGGGCCATGACCAAGAGACCCAGTATTTT.

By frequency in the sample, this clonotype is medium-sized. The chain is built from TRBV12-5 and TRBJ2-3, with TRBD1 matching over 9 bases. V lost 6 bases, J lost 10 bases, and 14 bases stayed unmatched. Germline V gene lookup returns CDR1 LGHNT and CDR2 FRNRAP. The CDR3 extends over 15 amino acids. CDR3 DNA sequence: TGTGCTAGTGGATTAGGACAGGGGCCAAGTTCTGCGCAGTATTTT. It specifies CASGLGQGPSSAQYF. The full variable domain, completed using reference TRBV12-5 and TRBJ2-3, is DARVTQTPRHKVTEMGQEVTMRCQPILGHNTVFWYRQTMMQGLELLAYFRNRAPLDDSGMPKDRFSAEMPDATLATLKIQPSEPRDSAVYFCASGLGQGPSSAQYFGPGTRLTVL.

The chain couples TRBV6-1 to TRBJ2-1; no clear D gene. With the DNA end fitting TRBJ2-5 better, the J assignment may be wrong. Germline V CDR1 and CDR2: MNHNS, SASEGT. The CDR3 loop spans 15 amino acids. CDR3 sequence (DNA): TGTGCCAGTGGAGTGGGCCTAGAGGCGCGAGAGACCCAGTACTTC. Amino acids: CASGVGLEARETQYF.

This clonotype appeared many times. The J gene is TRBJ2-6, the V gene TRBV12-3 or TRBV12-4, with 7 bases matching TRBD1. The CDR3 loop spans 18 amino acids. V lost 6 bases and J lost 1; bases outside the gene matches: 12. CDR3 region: CASRPSTGLLSGANVLTF. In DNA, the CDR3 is TGTGCCAGCAGACCGTCGACAGGGCTACTGTCTGGGGCCAACGTCCTGACTTTC.

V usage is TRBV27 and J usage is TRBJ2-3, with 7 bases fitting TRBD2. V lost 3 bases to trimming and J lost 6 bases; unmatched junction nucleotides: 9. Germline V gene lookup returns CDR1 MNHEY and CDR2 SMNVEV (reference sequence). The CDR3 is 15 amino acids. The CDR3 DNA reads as TGTGCCAGCAGTTTTAGGGCGGGAGCTTGGGATACGCAGTATTTT. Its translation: CASSFRAGAWDTQYF.

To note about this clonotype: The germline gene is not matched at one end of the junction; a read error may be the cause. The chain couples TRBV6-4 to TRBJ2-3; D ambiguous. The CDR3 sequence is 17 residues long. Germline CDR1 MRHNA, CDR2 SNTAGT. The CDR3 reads CASSSPPDLGSKNIQYF. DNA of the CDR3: TGTGCCAGCAGTTCCCCCCCGGACCTGGGATCGAAAAACATTCAGTACTTT.

The CDR3 here is CASSLSPAGGTDTQYF. The CDR3 coding sequence is TGCGCCAGCAGCTTGTCCCCTGCAGGGGGCACAGATACGCAGTATTTT. V usage is TRBV5-1 and J usage is TRBJ2-3, with D tentatively TRBD1 (6 bases). Germline CDR1 and CDR2: SGHRS and YFSETQ. V was shortened by 1 base and J by 1 base, with 13 bases between the two germline ends. The CDR3 sequence is 16 residues long. The full variable domain, completed using reference TRBV5-1 and TRBJ2-3, is KAGVTQTPRYLIKTRGQQVTLSCSPISGHRSVSWYQQTPGQGLQFLFEYFSETQRNKGNFPGRFSGRQFSNSRSEMNVSTLELGDSALYLCASSLSPAGGTDTQYFGPGTRLTVL.

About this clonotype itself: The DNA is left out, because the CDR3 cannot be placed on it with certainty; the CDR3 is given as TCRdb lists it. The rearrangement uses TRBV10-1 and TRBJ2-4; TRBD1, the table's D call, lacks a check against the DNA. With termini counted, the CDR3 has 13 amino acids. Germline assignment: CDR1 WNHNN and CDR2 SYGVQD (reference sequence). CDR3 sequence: CVWGVGAANTQYF.

The CDR3 loop reads CASSESNWGETQYF. CDR3 nucleotides: TGCGCCAGCAGTGAGTCGAATTGGGGAGAGACCCAGTACTTC. The chain joins TRBV10-1 to TRBJ2-1; D gene uncertain. The DNA end lines up better with TRBJ2-5; the J call may be wrong. The CDR3 contains 14 residues. The V gene's germline CDR1 is WNHNN and CDR2 SYGVQD (reference sequence).

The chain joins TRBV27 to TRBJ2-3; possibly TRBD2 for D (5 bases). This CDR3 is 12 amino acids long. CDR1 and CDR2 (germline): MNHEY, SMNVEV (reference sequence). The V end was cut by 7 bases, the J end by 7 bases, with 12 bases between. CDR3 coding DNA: TGTGCCAGCATTCTGGCCGGGAATACGCAGTATTTT. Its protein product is CASILAGNTQYF.

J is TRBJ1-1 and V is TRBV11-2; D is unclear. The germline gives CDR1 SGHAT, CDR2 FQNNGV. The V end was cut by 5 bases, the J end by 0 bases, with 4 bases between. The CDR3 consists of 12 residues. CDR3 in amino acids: CASSLMNTEAFF. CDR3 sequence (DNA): TGTGCCAGCAGCCTCATGAACACTGAAGCTTTCTTT. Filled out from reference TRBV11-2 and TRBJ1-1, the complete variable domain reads EAGVAQSPRYKIIEKRQSVAFWCNPISGHATLYWYQQILGQGPKLLIQFQNNGVVDDSQLPKDRFSAERLKGVDSTLKIQPAKLEDSAVYLCASSLMNTEAFFGQGTRLTVV.

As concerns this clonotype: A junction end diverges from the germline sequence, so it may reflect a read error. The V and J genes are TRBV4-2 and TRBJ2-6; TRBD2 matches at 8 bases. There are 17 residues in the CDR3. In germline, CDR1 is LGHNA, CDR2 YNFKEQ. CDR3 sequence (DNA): TGTGCCAGCAGCCAAGATTCGAGCGGGGGAGCTGGAAATACTCAGTATTTC. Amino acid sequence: CASSQDSSGGAGNTQYF.

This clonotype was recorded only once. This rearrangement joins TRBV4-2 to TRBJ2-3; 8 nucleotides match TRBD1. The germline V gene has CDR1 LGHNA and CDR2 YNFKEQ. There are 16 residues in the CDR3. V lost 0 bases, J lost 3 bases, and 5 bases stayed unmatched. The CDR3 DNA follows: TGTGCCAGCAGCCAAGAACAGGGGGTTGTGACAGATACGCAGTATTTT. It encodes CASSQEQGVVTDTQYF.

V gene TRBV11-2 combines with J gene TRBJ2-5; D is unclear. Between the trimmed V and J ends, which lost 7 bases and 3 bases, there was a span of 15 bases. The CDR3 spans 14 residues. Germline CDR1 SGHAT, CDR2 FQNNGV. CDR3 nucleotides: TGTGCCAGCACCCAAACCTATCTCAAAGAGACCCAGTACTTC. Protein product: CASTQTYLKETQYF.

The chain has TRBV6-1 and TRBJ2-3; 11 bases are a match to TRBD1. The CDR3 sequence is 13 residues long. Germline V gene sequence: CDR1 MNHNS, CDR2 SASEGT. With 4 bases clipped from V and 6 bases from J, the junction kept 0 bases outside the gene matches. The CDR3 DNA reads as TGTGCCAGCAGTGGGGACAGGGGGGATACGCAGTATTTT. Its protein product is CASSGDRGDTQYF.

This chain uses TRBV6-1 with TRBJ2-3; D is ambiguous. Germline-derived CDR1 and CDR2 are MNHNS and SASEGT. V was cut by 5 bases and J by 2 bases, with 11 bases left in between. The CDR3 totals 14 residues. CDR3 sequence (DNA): TGTGCCAGCAGTCAGAACAGTCCCACAGATACGCAGTATTTT. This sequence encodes CASSQNSPTDTQYF.

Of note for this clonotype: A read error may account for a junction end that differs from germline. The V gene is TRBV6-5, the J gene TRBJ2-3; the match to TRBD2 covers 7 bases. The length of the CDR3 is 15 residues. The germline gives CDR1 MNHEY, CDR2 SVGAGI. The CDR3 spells CASSYGGVGTDTQFF. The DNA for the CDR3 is TGTGCCAGCAGTTACGGGGGGGTGGGCACAGATACGCAGTTTTTT.

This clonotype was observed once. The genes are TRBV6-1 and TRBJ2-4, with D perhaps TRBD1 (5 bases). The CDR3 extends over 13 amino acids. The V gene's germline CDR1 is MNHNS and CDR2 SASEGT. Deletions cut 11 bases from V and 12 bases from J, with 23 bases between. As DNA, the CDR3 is TGTGCCTGGTGCCTGGACATCAAAGACACTCAGTACTTC. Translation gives CAWCLDIKDTQYF.

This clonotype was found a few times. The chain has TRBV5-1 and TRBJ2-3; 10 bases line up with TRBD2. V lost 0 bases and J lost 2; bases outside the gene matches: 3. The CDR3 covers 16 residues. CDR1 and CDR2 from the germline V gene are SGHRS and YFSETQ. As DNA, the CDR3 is TGCGCCAGCAGCTTGGCCCTAGCGGGAGCCACAGATACGCAGTATTTT. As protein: CASSLALAGATDTQYF.

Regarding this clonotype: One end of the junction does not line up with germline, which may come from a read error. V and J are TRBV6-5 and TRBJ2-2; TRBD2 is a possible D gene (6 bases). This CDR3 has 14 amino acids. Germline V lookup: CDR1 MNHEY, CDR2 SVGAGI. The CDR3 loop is CASSYVGKPGGLFF. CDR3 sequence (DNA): TGTGCCAGCAGTTACGTCGGGAAACCCGGGGGGCTGTTTTTT.

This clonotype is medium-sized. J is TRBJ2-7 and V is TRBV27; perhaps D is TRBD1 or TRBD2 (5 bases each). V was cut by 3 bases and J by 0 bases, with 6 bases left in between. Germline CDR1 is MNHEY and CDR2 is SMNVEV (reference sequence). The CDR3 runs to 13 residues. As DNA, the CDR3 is TGTGCCAGCAGTTTCGGGGCCTCCTACGAGCAGTACTTC. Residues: CASSFGASYEQYF.

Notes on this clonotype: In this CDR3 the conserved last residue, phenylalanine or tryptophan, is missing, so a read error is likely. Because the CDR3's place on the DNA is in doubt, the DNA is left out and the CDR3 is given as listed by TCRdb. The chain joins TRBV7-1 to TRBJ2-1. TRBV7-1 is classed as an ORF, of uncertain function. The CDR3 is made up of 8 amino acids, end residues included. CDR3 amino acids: CAQQLIES.